These T cell receptor beta chains were read from a single sample in a study of blood T cell repertoires in COVID-19. Libraries were prepared by immunoSEQ multiplex PCR; TCRdb keeps only in-frame clonotypes and omits some of them. Among some 150,000 clones, around 81% were seen once, and the ten largest hold about 3%. Sequences were obtained from peripheral blood. The receptors derive from a woman in her forties with active or convalescent COVID-19. CDR3s include the opening cysteine and the closing phenylalanine or tryptophan. The order of the fields is V gene, J gene, CDR3 protein.

TRBV27,TRBJ2-7,CASSNLGPSSGYEQYF
TRBV28,TRBJ1-5,CASSEGGYQPQHF
TRBV5-8,TRBJ2-1,CASSFFLAFPYNEQFF
TRBV27,TRBJ1-6,CASSLGRGSPLHF
TRBV7-2,TRBJ1-6,CASSTQRSSYNSPLHF
TRBV5-4,TRBJ1-1,CASGRGGANTEAFF
TRBV5-5,TRBJ2-1,CASSRGLAGGQNYNEQFF
TRBV27,TRBJ2-7,CASSSSRQGPDYEQYF
TRBV3-1/TRBV3-2,TRBJ1-1,CASSHLSGHSMNTEAFF
TRBV11-2,TRBJ1-4,CASSSKRDSSATNEKLFF
TRBV9,TRBJ1-1,CASSVIWNTEAFF
TRBV18,TRBJ1-1,CASSPGQGTNTEAFF
TRBV5-1,TRBJ2-7,CASSLAAGTETYEQYF
TRBV5-1,TRBJ2-7,CASSLDPLSDTYEQYF
TRBV9,TRBJ1-6,CASSGRGGFNNSPLHF
TRBV19,TRBJ2-2,CAGLTNTGELFF
TRBV28,TRBJ1-2,CASRGLGGQNYGYTF
TRBV6-5,TRBJ1-2,CASSYDRTNYGYTF
TRBV5-4,TRBJ1-1,CASSRSPTEAFF
TRBV28,TRBJ2-1,CAIEGTGSYNEQFF
TRBV5-1,TRBJ2-1,CASSLVEGAGNEQFF
TRBV20-1,TRBJ1-1,CSALRGTEAFF
TRBV27,TRBJ2-3,CASSSYRASTDTQYF
TRBV2,TRBJ1-6,CASSELGREGSPLHF
TRBV5-6,TRBJ2-2,CASSSSPANTGELFF
TRBV12-3/TRBV12-4,TRBJ1-2,CASSTGGYGYTF
TRBV14,TRBJ1-3,CASSQGLRGAGDGNTIYF
TRBV18,TRBJ1-1,CASSPPGRGRGEAFF
TRBV2,TRBJ1-2,CASSPGQGRNYGYTF
TRBV15,TRBJ2-3,CATGPNRDSDSQYF
TRBV28,TRBJ1-1,CASTPALTGNTEAFF
TRBV28,TRBJ1-1,CASSPPQVNTKAFF
TRBV19,TRBJ2-5,CASSIRGYQETQYF
TRBV18,TRBJ1-1,CASSQGPRNTEAFF
TRBV27,TRBJ2-2,CASSLTGNPGELFF
TRBV5-6,TRBJ1-1,CASRLNTEAFF
TRBV18,TRBJ1-4,CASSPRDRGRGKLFF
TRBV7-8,TRBJ1-1,CASSLMSTVSPAFF
TRBV19,TRBJ1-6,CASRPGGTNSPLHF
TRBV15,TRBJ2-7,CATSVGLNYEQYF
TRBV6-1,TRBJ2-7,CASSEARQFEQYF
TRBV5-4,TRBJ1-2,CASSSPSGGYTF
TRBV27,TRBJ1-1,CASSPRTLNTEAFF
TRBV7-2,TRBJ1-2,CASSLQNNYGYTF
TRBV5-6,TRBJ1-2,CASSLVARDSYGYTF
TRBV28,TRBJ2-2,CASSPTGTGNTGELFF
TRBV29-1,TRBJ2-3,CSVGGKGQGAPDTQYF
TRBV7-9,TRBJ1-5,CASSPPGADQPQHF
TRBV19,TRBJ2-5,CASSIGRGGRGPQETQYF
TRBV7-2,TRBJ2-7,CASSLGVHSYEQYF